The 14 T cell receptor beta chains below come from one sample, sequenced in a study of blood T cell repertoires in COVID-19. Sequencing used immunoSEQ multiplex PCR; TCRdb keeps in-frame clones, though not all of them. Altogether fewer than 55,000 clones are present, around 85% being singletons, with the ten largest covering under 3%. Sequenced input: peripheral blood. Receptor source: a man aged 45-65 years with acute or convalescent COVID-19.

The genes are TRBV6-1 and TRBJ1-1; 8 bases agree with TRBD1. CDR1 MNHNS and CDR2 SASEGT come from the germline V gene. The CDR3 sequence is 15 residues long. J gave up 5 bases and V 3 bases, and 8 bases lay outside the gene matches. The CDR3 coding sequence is TGTGCCAGCAGTGACCCAGGGGGCCGGAGGACTGAAGCTTTCTTT. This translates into CASSDPGGRRTEAFF.

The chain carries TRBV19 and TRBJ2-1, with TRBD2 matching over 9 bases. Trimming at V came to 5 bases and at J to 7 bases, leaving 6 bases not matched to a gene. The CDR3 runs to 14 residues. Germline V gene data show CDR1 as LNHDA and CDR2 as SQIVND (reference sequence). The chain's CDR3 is CASSSRGGWNEQFF. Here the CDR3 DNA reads TGTGCCAGTAGTTCGCGGGGGGGCTGGAATGAGCAGTTCTTC.

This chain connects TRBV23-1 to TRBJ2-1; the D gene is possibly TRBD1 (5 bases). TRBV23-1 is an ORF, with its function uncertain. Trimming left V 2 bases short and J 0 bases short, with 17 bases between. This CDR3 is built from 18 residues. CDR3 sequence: CASSQKNTRQYSYNEQFF. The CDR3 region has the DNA TGCGCCAGCAGTCAAAAGAACACCCGACAGTACTCCTACAATGAGCAGTTCTTC.

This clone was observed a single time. The CDR3 nucleotides read TGTGCCAGCAGCGGCCCGGCGGCCACTGAAGCTTTCTTT. Its translation: CASSGPAATEAFF. V gene TRBV6-5 combines with J gene TRBJ1-1, with unresolved D. This CDR3 has 13 residues. V lost 6 bases, J lost 4 bases, and 12 bases lay in between. CDR1 MNHEY and CDR2 SVGAGI come from the germline V gene.

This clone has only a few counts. DNA for the CDR3: TGTGCCAGCAGCTTAGGGACAGGCTATGGCTACACCTTC. Encoded protein: CASSLGTGYGYTF. V is TRBV11-2 and J is TRBJ1-2; 7 bases fit TRBD1. V shed 1 base and J 4 bases; nucleotides not matched to a gene: 0. Looked up from germline, CDR1 is SGHAT and CDR2 is FQNNGV. The CDR3 is made up of 13 amino acids.

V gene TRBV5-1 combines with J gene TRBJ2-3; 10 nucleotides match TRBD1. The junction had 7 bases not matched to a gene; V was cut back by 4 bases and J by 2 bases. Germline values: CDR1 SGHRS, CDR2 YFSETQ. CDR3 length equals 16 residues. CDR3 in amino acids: CASSVGQGTLTDTQYF. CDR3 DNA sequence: TGCGCCAGCAGCGTGGGACAGGGGACCCTCACAGATACGCAGTATTTT.

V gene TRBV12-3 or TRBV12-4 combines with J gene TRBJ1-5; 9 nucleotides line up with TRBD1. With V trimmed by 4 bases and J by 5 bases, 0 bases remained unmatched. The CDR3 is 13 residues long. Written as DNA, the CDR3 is TGTGCCAGCAGTTGGACAGGGGATCAGCCCCAGCATTTT. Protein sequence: CASSWTGDQPQHF.

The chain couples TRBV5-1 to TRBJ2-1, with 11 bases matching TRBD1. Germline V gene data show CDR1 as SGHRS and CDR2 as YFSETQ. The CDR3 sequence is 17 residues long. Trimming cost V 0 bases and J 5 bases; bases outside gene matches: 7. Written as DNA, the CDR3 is TGCGCCAGCAGCTTGGTAGGGACAGGGGGATCCCACAATGAGCAGTTCTTC. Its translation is CASSLVGTGGSHNEQFF.

The CDR3 DNA follows: TGTGCCAGCAGCTTCCAAGGGGGTTTCAGAGAGACCCAGTACTTC. Translation: CASSFQGGFRETQYF. V and J are TRBV5-6 and TRBJ2-5; possible D gene TRBD1, 6 bases. Trimming shortened V by 2 bases and J by 4 bases, and 15 bases separated the two germline ends. The CDR3 is made up of 15 amino acids. Germline CDR1 and CDR2: SGHDT and YYEEEE.

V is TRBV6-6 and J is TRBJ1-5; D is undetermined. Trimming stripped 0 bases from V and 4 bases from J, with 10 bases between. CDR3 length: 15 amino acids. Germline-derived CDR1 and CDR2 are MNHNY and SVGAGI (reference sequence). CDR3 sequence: CASSYSSPVNQPQHF. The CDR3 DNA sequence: TGTGCCAGCAGTTACTCATCGCCGGTGAATCAGCCCCAGCATTTT.

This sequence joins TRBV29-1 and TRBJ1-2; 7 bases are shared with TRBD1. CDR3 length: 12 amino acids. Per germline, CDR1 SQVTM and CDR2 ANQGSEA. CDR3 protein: CGQRGGADGYTF. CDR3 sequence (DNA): TGCGGTCAAAGAGGGGGCGCGGATGGCTACACCTTC.

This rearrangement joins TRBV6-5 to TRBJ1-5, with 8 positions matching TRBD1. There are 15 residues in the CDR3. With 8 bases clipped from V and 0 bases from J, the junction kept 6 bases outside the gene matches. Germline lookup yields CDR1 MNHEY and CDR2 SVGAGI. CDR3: CASRDRPYSNQPQHF. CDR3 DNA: TGTGCCAGCCGGGACAGGCCTTATAGCAATCAGCCCCAGCATTTT.

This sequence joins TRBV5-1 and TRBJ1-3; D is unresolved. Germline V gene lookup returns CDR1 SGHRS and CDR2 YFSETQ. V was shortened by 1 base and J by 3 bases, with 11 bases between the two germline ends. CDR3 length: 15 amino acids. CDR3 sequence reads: CASSLSRGDGNTIYF. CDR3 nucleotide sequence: TGCGCCAGCAGCTTGAGTCGGGGTGATGGAAACACCATATATTTT.

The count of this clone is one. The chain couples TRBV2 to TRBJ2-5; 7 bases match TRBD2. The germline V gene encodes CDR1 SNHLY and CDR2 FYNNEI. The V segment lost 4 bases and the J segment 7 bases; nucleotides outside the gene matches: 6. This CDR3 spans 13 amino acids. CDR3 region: CASSGGGGGTQYF. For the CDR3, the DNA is TGTGCCAGCAGTGGGGGGGGTGGAGGGACCCAGTACTTC.